The following is a TCR beta chain sequence with its context. Its target is unknown. Germline is not matched at one junction end, which may reflect a read error. Germline V gene sequence: CDR1 MNHNS, CDR2 SASEGT. CDR3 length equals 14 residues. This record comes from a study of T cells in localized non-small cell lung cancer. Clones were read by immunoSEQ multiplex PCR, and TCRdb kept only the in-frame ones, dropping some. Altogether 72,000 or so clones are present, 84% being singletons, with the ten largest covering roughly 12%. Study observations and caveats: Uninvolved adjacent lung, not tumor, had the highest T cell clonality. In adjacent lung, a median around 57 of the top 100 tumor clones were found.

This rearrangement joins TRBV6-1 to TRBJ2-3; TRBD1 or TRBD2 may be the D gene (6 bases each). This clonotype was sampled from a female donor at least 60 years old with stage I lung adenocarcinoma. Sequencing was performed on peripheral blood, taken before any cancer treatment. The CDR3 DNA reads as TGTGCCAGCAGTGAGGGCCTAGCGACAGGTACGCAGTATTTT. It encodes CASSEGLATGTQYF.